This entry lists 27 T cell receptor beta chains sequenced from one sample in a study of graft-versus-host responses after intestinal transplantation. What these receptors recognize is not known. Measured with immunoSEQ multiplex PCR; TCRdb has only the in-frame clones, and not every one. The profile shows 150,000 or so clones, about nine tenths of them singletons. Sequences were derived from unstimulated CD4+ T cells sorted from spleen or lymph node cells, sampled before intestinal transplant. These receptors came from a human donor who received an intestinal transplant.

With respect to this clone: At one end the junction does not follow the germline gene, possibly because of a read error. For the CDR3, the DNA is TGTGCTAGCAGCTTATCAGTCAACACTGAAGCTTTCTTT. Amino acids: CASSLSVNTEAFF. The chain combines TRBV7-7 with TRBJ1-1; D unclear. Germline V gene data show CDR1 as SSHAT and CDR2 as FNYEAQ (reference sequence). This CDR3 is built from 13 residues.

The CDR3 region is CASSQFGTDYNQPQHF. The DNA of the CDR3 is TGTGCCAGCAGCCAATTTGGGACAGACTACAATCAGCCCCAGCATTTT. The chain couples TRBV5-6 to TRBJ1-5, with TRBD1 identical over 7 bases. Germline CDR1 is SGHDT and CDR2 is YYEEEE. CDR3 size: 16 residues. V lost 4 bases and J lost 3; bases outside the gene matches: 10.

In its sample, this clone was seen a few times. The same CDR3 arises from other DNA sequences in this sample as well. CDR3 DNA sequence: TGTGCCACCAGCAGGGGGACTAGTAGAGAGACCCAGTACTTC. This sequence encodes CATSRGTSRETQYF. This chain uses TRBV15 with TRBJ2-5; the match to TRBD2 covers 8 bases. V trimming: 3 bases; J trimming: 4 bases; junction bases outside the gene matches: 4. The germline gives CDR1 LNHNV, CDR2 YYDKDF (reference sequence). The CDR3 runs 14 residues.

This clone came up once. The rearrangement joins TRBV19 to TRBJ2-4; D gene ambiguous. This CDR3 contains 15 residues. Germline values: CDR1 LNHDA, CDR2 SQIVND (reference sequence). Trimming removed 2 bases at V and 0 bases at J, with 8 bases between. The CDR3: CASSIRHLAKNIQYF. In DNA, the CDR3 is TGTGCCAGTAGTATAAGACACCTAGCCAAAAACATTCAGTACTTC.

The chain is built from TRBV2 and TRBJ2-1, with 9 bases fitting TRBD2. The CDR3 sequence is 15 residues long. Germline CDR1 SNHLY, CDR2 FYNNEI. After removal of 3 bases from V and 8 bases from J, the junction contained 8 bases not matched to a gene. The chain's CDR3 is CASSEGLARQDEQFF. In nucleotides, the CDR3 is TGTGCCAGCAGTGAGGGACTAGCCCGGCAAGATGAGCAGTTCTTC.

The genes are TRBV5-4 and TRBJ1-5; D is unresolved. The V end lost 2 bases, the J end lost 9 bases, and 12 bases lay between the germline ends. Looked up from germline, CDR1 is SGHNT and CDR2 is YYREEE (reference sequence). This CDR3 has 13 amino acids. The CDR3 bases are TGTGCCAGCAGCTTCGCGGGAGAGGGGCCCCAGCATTTT. Translating gives CASSFAGEGPQHF.

The gene calls are TRBV19 and TRBJ1-5; D is perhaps TRBD1 (6 bases). V lost 6 bases, J lost 0 bases, and 15 bases lay in between. The CDR3 totals 16 residues. Germline lookup yields CDR1 LNHDA and CDR2 SQIVND (reference sequence). The CDR3 DNA reads as TGTGCCAGTAGCACCGGACAGCCGTATAGCAATCAGCCCCAGCATTTT. This codes for CASSTGQPYSNQPQHF.

The CDR3 here is CASSVERTVQETQYF. The CDR3 coding sequence is TGTGCCAGCAGCGTAGAACGGACAGTCCAAGAGACCCAGTACTTC. The chain employs TRBV9 and TRBJ2-5, with D possibly TRBD1 on 6 matching bases. This CDR3 has 15 amino acids. V was cut by 0 bases and J by 1 base, with 10 bases left in between. Germline loops: CDR1 SGDLS, CDR2 YYNGEE. The whole variable domain, remainder taken from reference TRBV9 and TRBJ2-5, is DSGVTQTPKHLITATGQRVTLRCSPRSGDLSVYWYQQSLDQGLQFLIQYYNGEERAKGNILERFSAQQFPDLHSELNLSSLELGDSALYFCASSVERTVQETQYFGPGTRLLVL.

V and J are TRBV11-2 and TRBJ1-3; D is undetermined. Trimming took off 4 bases at V and 0 bases at J, with 7 bases between the two ends. This CDR3 spans 14 amino acids. Germline assignment: CDR1 SGHAT and CDR2 FQNNGV. The CDR3 here is CASSSAYSGNTIYF. DNA for the CDR3: TGTGCCAGCAGCTCGGCGTACTCTGGAAACACCATATATTTT.

V gene TRBV6-1 combines with J gene TRBJ1-1; D unclear. The CDR3 totals 13 residues. Trimming removed 8 bases from V and 0 bases from J, with 10 bases in between. Germline loops: CDR1 MNHNS, CDR2 SASEGT. CDR3: CASRPLVNTEAFF. The CDR3 DNA reads as TGTGCCAGCCGCCCTCTAGTGAACACTGAAGCTTTCTTT.

CDR3 amino acids: CASSPVTSGSTGELFF. The DNA of the CDR3 is TGCGCCAGCAGCCCCGTTACTAGCGGGAGCACCGGGGAGCTGTTTTTT. The J gene is TRBJ2-2, the V gene TRBV5-1, with TRBD2 identical over 11 bases. The germline gives CDR1 SGHRS, CDR2 YFSETQ. The V gene end was trimmed by 4 bases and the J gene end by 4 bases; junction bases not matched to a gene: 6. The CDR3 length is 16 residues. Combining the CDR3 with reference TRBV5-1 and TRBJ2-2 gives the whole variable domain KAGVTQTPRYLIKTRGQQVTLSCSPISGHRSVSWYQQTPGQGLQFLFEYFSETQRNKGNFPGRFSGRQFSNSRSEMNVSTLELGDSALYLCASSPVTSGSTGELFFGEGSRLTVL.

The genes are TRBV2 and TRBJ1-1, with a possible D match to TRBD1 (6 bases). CDR1 and CDR2 (germline): SNHLY, FYNNEI. CDR3 length: 14 residues. Trimming cost V 5 bases and J 1 base, with 11 bases left between them. CDR3 protein: CASSRQAPNTEAFF. CDR3 nucleotide sequence: TGTGCCAGCAGTAGACAGGCCCCGAACACTGAAGCTTTCTTT.

V and J are TRBV19 and TRBJ2-1; tentatively, D is TRBD2 (7 bases). In germline, CDR1 is LNHDA, CDR2 SQIVND (reference sequence). The CDR3 consists of 17 residues. Trimming left V 2 bases short and J 9 bases short, with 23 bases between. Here the CDR3 DNA reads TGTGCCAGTAGTATATCCAGGACTAGTCCCCTACAGGGTGAGCAGTTCTTC. Protein sequence: CASSISRTSPLQGEQFF.

The V gene is TRBV6-5, the J gene TRBJ1-1, with 9 nucleotides matching TRBD1. J gave up 2 bases and V 0 bases, and 4 bases lay outside the gene matches. The CDR3 extends over 16 amino acids. The germline V gene encodes CDR1 MNHEY and CDR2 SVGAGI. CDR3 sequence: CASSYSRTGGNTEAFF. The DNA for the CDR3 is TGTGCCAGCAGTTACTCTAGAACAGGGGGCAACACTGAAGCTTTCTTT.

The genes are TRBV30 and TRBJ2-7, with 7 bases matching TRBD1. Losses at the gene ends were 2 bases for V and 3 bases for J; bases not matched to a gene: 7. CDR1 is GTSNPN and CDR2 is SVGIG in the germline V gene (reference sequence). This CDR3 spans 14 amino acids. The CDR3 region is CAWSIRQGFYEQYF. CDR3 bases: TGTGCCTGGAGTATCAGACAGGGTTTCTACGAGCAGTACTTC. The full variable domain, completed using reference TRBV30 and TRBJ2-7, is SQTIHQWPATLVQPVGSPLSLECTVEGTSNPNLYWYRQAAGRGLQLLFYSVGIGQISSEVPQNLSASRPQDRQFILSSKKLLLSDSGFYLCAWSIRQGFYEQYFGPGTRLTVT.

This chain joins TRBV2 and TRBJ1-5; TRBD1 matches 8 bases. The germline V gene encodes CDR1 SNHLY and CDR2 FYNNEI. CDR3 length: 15 amino acids. The junction had 9 bases not matched to a gene; V was cut back by 5 bases and J by 6 bases. The CDR3 is CASSKKTGEGQPQHF. The CDR3 DNA is TGTGCCAGCAGTAAGAAGACAGGGGAGGGTCAGCCCCAGCATTTT.

This clone was counted once. This chain joins TRBV2 and TRBJ1-5; D is unresolved. Germline-derived CDR1 and CDR2 are SNHLY and FYNNEI. V was cut by 4 bases and J by 0 bases, with 10 bases left in between. The CDR3 covers 15 residues. Written as DNA, the CDR3 is TGTGCCAGCAGTGTGGGCAGAACTAGCAATCAGCCCCAGCATTTT. Amino acid sequence: CASSVGRTSNQPQHF.

V usage is TRBV28 and J usage is TRBJ2-5, with 7 bases lining up with TRBD2. The CDR3 sequence is 18 residues long. V shed 6 bases and J 2 bases; nucleotides not matched to a gene: 18. Germline loops: CDR1 MDHEN, CDR2 SYDVKM. CDR3 in amino acids: CASSRTRQGGRFQETQYF. CDR3 DNA sequence: TGTGCCAGCAGCCGCACCCGTCAGGGAGGGAGGTTTCAAGAGACCCAGTACTTC.

This clone was recorded only once. This sequence joins TRBV5-1 and TRBJ2-5, with 10 bases that match TRBD1. The CDR3 sequence is 14 residues long. V trimming: 3 bases; J trimming: 5 bases; junction bases outside the gene matches: 4. The germline gives CDR1 SGHRS, CDR2 YFSETQ. CDR3 in DNA: TGCGCCAGCAGCTCGGGGACAGGGGATGAGACCCAGTACTTC. Protein product: CASSSGTGDETQYF.

The chain carries TRBV7-2 and TRBJ1-3; D is possibly TRBD1 (6 bases). This CDR3 has 15 residues. Trimming pared 5 bases from V and 3 bases from J, leaving 14 bases between. Germline V gene sequence: CDR1 SGHTA, CDR2 FQGNSA. The CDR3 nucleotides are TGTGCCAGCAGCCCCTCGGGGACATATGGAAACACCATATATTTT. It encodes CASSPSGTYGNTIYF.

The gene calls are TRBV7-3 and TRBJ2-3, with D possibly being TRBD1 (5 bases). CDR1 and CDR2 (germline): SGHTA, FQGTGA. The CDR3 covers 16 residues. Trimming left V 4 bases short and J 0 bases short, with 14 bases between. CDR3 sequence: CASSSWGGASTDTQYF. CDR3 DNA: TGTGCCAGCAGCTCCTGGGGCGGTGCTAGCACAGATACGCAGTATTTT.

This clone was seen only once. The chain couples TRBV7-2 to TRBJ2-1, with D possibly matching TRBD2 (5 bases). This CDR3 region has 16 residues. V lost 2 bases and J 4 bases, leaving 15 bases between the germline ends. From germline, CDR1 is SGHTA and CDR2 FQGNSA. DNA of the CDR3: TGTGCCAGCAGCTTACCGGGGTTTAACCATTACAATGAGCAGTTCTTC. It is translated as CASSLPGFNHYNEQFF.

The CDR3 DNA reads TGTGCCAGCAGTCCGAACAGGGCTAGGGGCTACGAGCAGTACTTC. Amino acids: CASSPNRARGYEQYF. The chain joins TRBV6-5 to TRBJ2-7; possibly TRBD1 for D (6 bases). Germline loops: CDR1 MNHEY, CDR2 SVGAGI. V was trimmed by 5 bases and J by 3 bases, leaving 17 bases between them. The CDR3 is 15 amino acids.

This chain uses TRBV7-2 with TRBJ2-1, with D possibly being TRBD2 (5 bases). The CDR3 runs to 18 residues. CDR1 and CDR2 (germline): SGHTA, FQGNSA. Between the trimmed V and J ends, which lost 2 bases and 5 bases, there was a span of 22 bases. This chain's CDR3 is CASSLKPLRRWANNEQFF. In DNA form, the CDR3 reads TGTGCCAGCAGCTTAAAGCCCCTGCGGAGGTGGGCGAACAATGAGCAGTTCTTC.

V gene TRBV19 combines with J gene TRBJ1-1; D gene ambiguous. The V gene lost 4 bases and the J gene lost 0 bases, with 9 bases spanning the gap. Germline-derived CDR1 and CDR2 are LNHDA and SQIVND (reference sequence). The CDR3 has 14 residues. The CDR3, as DNA: TGTGCCAGTAGTACCCCATCCATGAACACTGAAGCTTTCTTT. Amino acid sequence: CASSTPSMNTEAFF.

V is TRBV28 and J is TRBJ1-4, with D unresolved. V was cut by 5 bases and J by 7 bases, with 14 bases left in between. The CDR3 consists of 14 residues. Germline loops: CDR1 MDHEN, CDR2 SYDVKM. Here the CDR3 reads CASSPTQAIEKLFF. The CDR3 nucleotides read TGTGCCAGCAGTCCCACCCAAGCGATTGAAAAACTGTTTTTT.

The gene calls are TRBV19 and TRBJ2-1; no definite D call. The germline gives CDR1 LNHDA, CDR2 SQIVND (reference sequence). The CDR3 length is 16 residues. V shed 6 bases and J shed 4 bases, with 19 bases lying between them. Here the CDR3 reads CASSQRPQAGYNEQFF. In nucleotides, the CDR3 is TGTGCCAGTAGCCAAAGGCCCCAGGCCGGTTACAATGAGCAGTTCTTC. The entire variable domain, with the rest obtained from reference TRBV19 and TRBJ2-1, is as follows: DGGITQSPKYLFRKEGQNVTLSCEQNLNHDAMYWYRQDPGQGLRLIYYSQIVNDFQKGDIAEGYSVSREKKESFPLTVTSAQKNPTAFYLCASSQRPQAGYNEQFFGPGTRLTVL.